This T cell receptor beta chain came from a study of cytomegalovirus exposure and HLA in healthy donors. Study observations and caveats: In vitro checks showed that three CMV-associated chains really do target CMV antigens.

It was with 60 Vbeta and 13 Jbeta primers that the PCR ran. Repertoires were generated with immunoSEQ multiplex PCR, while TCRdb's copy carries only in-frame clones and drops some. Here the sample spans fewer than 200,000 clones, about 86% being singletons. Turning to this clone: Its antigen remains unidentified.

CDR1 is SNHLY, CDR2 FYNNEI, per germline. V lost 6 bases to trimming and J lost 9 bases, with 6 bases between them. This CDR3 contains 10 residues. V is TRBV2 and J is TRBJ2-1; D gene ambiguous. The TCR sequence derives from a woman in her twenties or thirties in good health and CMV-seronegative. The source material was PBMCs. The CDR3, as DNA: TGTGCCAGCAGGACAATTGAGCAGTTCTTC. The encoded protein is CASRTIEQFF.